The entry below describes one TCR beta chain. This record comes from a study of technical replicates of blood from a handful of donors. Sequenced by immunoSEQ multiplex PCR; TCRdb stores in-frame clones only, minus some. The table lists almost 90,000 clones, 95% of them singletons. Sequenced input: T cells isolated from PBMCs. This TCR was recovered from a human donor in good health.

The CDR3 sequence: CASSWDLAVSYNEQFF. CDR3 bases: TGTGCCAGCAGTTGGGATCTAGCGGTCTCCTACAATGAGCAGTTCTTC. V usage is TRBV6-4 and J usage is TRBJ2-1, with 7 bases fitting TRBD2. This CDR3 comprises 16 residues. With 5 bases clipped from V and 0 bases from J, the junction kept 7 bases outside the gene matches. The germline CDR1 and CDR2 sequences are MRHNA and SNTAGT.